This T cell receptor beta chain was sequenced in a study of T cell responses to AZD1222 COVID-19 vaccine. Whole-study findings and limits: All repertoire sampling was performed exclusively after the peak T cell response. CD4 TCRs covered the whole spike, strongest at regions 160-218 and 743-854. Close to half of all spike-specific TCRs reportedly target regions of the variants that are unmutated.

Only in-frame clones appear in the TCRdb table, and some are missing; sequencing was by immunoSEQ multiplex PCR. The data hold some 150,000 clones, with around 90% observed a single time. For this clone: The antigen remains unidentified.

The sequence was obtained from an adult in good health. The starting material was peripheral blood, obtained on day 0 of AZD1222 vaccination.

The CDR3 sequence: CASSYGRSRYGYTF. The CDR3 DNA follows: TGTGCCAGCAGCTATGGGCGGTCCCGCTATGGCTACACCTTC. The chain employs TRBV5-6 and TRBJ1-2; D is unclear. Germline V lookup: CDR1 SGHDT, CDR2 YYEEEE. This CDR3 spans 14 amino acids. Trimming removed 3 bases from V and 4 bases from J, with 13 bases in between.